This T cell receptor beta chain was recorded in a study of response to subunit inactivated influenza vaccine. This CDR3 has 15 residues. Trimming removed 0 bases at V and 3 bases at J, with 8 bases between. Germline V gene lookup returns CDR1 MNHEY and CDR2 SMNVEV (reference sequence). Points from the study as a whole: New T cells are recruited in small numbers by each seasonal influenza vaccination, according to the authors' suggestion.

TCRdb recomputed calls from the RT-PCR reads with MiXCR, one row per CDR3 protein. The sample holds under 850,000 distinct CDR3 sequences, less than 20% seen once. In this sample, this clonotype turned up a few times. Its antigen is unidentified. The receptor was isolated from a middle-aged man who received an inactivated influenza vaccine. Sample: PBMCs from blood, taken roughly 5 days after vaccination. This sequence joins TRBV27 and TRBJ2-2; no reliable D call. The CDR3 nucleotides are TGTGCCAGCAGTTTATCGGCATACTACACCGGGGAGCTGTTTTTT. It encodes CASSLSAYYTGELFF.